Following are 11 T cell receptor beta chains from one sample sequenced in a study of blood T cell repertoires in COVID-19. This table comes from immunoSEQ multiplex PCR, and its TCRdb copy is limited to in-frame clones, with some not included. The profile shows under 100,000 clones, about nine tenths of them singletons. Sequenced sample: peripheral blood. These receptors were collected from a woman between 65 and 79 years old with acute or convalescent COVID-19.

V gene TRBV25-1 combines with J gene TRBJ2-6; 7 bases line up with TRBD1. V trimming: 5 bases; J trimming: 0 bases; junction bases outside the gene matches: 7. The CDR3 sequence is 17 residues long. The germline V gene encodes CDR1 MGHDK and CDR2 SYGVNS. In DNA, the CDR3 is TGTGCCAGCAGTCCACGGACAGGCCTCTCTGGGGCCAACGTCCTGACTTTC. Its protein is CASSPRTGLSGANVLTF.

This sequence joins TRBV24-1 and TRBJ2-1; 13 bases agree with TRBD2. Germline CDR1 is KGHDR and CDR2 is SFDVKD. There are 17 residues in the CDR3. The V and J ends lost 4 bases and 9 bases, in that order; junction bases with no gene match: 11. This chain's CDR3 is CATSERGLAGAGSEQFF. CDR3 bases: TGTGCCACCAGTGAACGAGGACTAGCGGGAGCGGGCAGTGAGCAGTTCTTC.

The gene calls are TRBV6-5 and TRBJ2-5; 10 bases match TRBD1. CDR1 and CDR2 from the germline V gene are MNHEY and SVGAGI. This CDR3 comprises 13 residues. With V trimmed by 5 bases and J by 4 bases, 1 base remained unmatched. The CDR3 region is CASSRTGGETQYF. The CDR3 DNA follows: TGTGCCAGCAGTAGGACAGGGGGAGAGACCCAGTACTTC.

The gene calls are TRBV10-2 and TRBJ2-1; 13 positions match TRBD2. Germline-derived CDR1 and CDR2 are WSHSY and SAAADI. The CDR3 loop spans 20 amino acids. Trimming took 7 bases from V and 7 from J; bases not matched to a gene: 22. The CDR3 reads CASTGKRGGLAGESFNEQFF. CDR3 bases: TGCGCCAGCACCGGAAAAAGGGGTGGACTAGCGGGAGAGTCGTTTAATGAGCAGTTCTTC.

The rearrangement uses TRBV7-9 and TRBJ1-6; D is unresolved. V was clipped by 0 bases and J by 11 bases, with 8 bases between them. The CDR3 consists of 13 residues. Germline V gene sequence: CDR1 SEHNR, CDR2 FQNEAQ (reference sequence). The CDR3 loop is CASSLAERAPLHF. As DNA, the CDR3 is TGTGCCAGCAGCTTAGCGGAGCGGGCACCCCTCCACTTT.

This rearrangement joins TRBV6-1 to TRBJ2-7, with D perhaps matching TRBD1 (6 bases). The V gene lost 4 bases and the J gene lost 0 bases, with 19 bases spanning the gap. This CDR3 region has 17 residues. Germline assignment: CDR1 MNHNS and CDR2 SASEGT. The CDR3 region has the DNA TGTGCCAGCAGTGGAGGAACAGGGTTCGCAGGCTCCTACGAGCAGTACTTC. Translating it yields CASSGGTGFAGSYEQYF.

The sample holds one count of this clone. The chain has TRBV5-1 and TRBJ1-3; possible D gene TRBD1, 5 bases. This CDR3 has 15 residues. Germline CDR1 reads SGHRS; CDR2 reads YFSETQ. Trimming shortened V by 0 bases and J by 4 bases, and 11 bases separated the two germline ends. CDR3 DNA sequence: TGCGCCAGCAGCTTGGATCAGGGCGAAGGAAACACCATATATTTT. This encodes CASSLDQGEGNTIYF.

The chain is built from TRBV7-9 and TRBJ2-6; a possible D gene is TRBD2 (5 bases). This CDR3 has 15 residues. The ends were cut back, 3 bases at V and 3 bases at J, with 9 bases in the middle. CDR1 SEHNR and CDR2 FQNEAQ come from the germline V gene (reference sequence). The chain's CDR3 is CASSLGRGGANVLTF. CDR3 bases: TGTGCCAGCAGCTTGGGCCGGGGTGGGGCCAACGTCCTGACTTTC.

The chain employs TRBV6-6 and TRBJ1-1; TRBD1 matches at 7 bases. V lost 5 bases, J lost 0 bases, and 6 bases stayed unmatched. The CDR3 spans 15 residues. Germline values: CDR1 MNHNY, CDR2 SVGAGI (reference sequence). The DNA for the CDR3 is TGTGCCAGCAGTCACAAACAGGGGATGAACACTGAAGCTTTCTTT. It specifies CASSHKQGMNTEAFF.

As for this clone: The germline gene is not matched at one end of the junction; a read error may be the cause. The CDR3 protein is CTSRPGGETYGYTF. In nucleotides, the CDR3 is TGTACCAGCAGGCCGGGGGGGGAAACCTATGGCTACACCTTC. The chain joins TRBV28 to TRBJ1-2; tentative D call: TRBD1 (5 bases). This CDR3 comprises 14 residues. Germline CDR1 reads MDHEN; CDR2 reads SYDVKM.

The V call is TRBV5-1, the J call TRBJ2-3; D is perhaps TRBD2 (6 bases). The V gene lost 1 base and the J gene lost 6 bases, with 15 bases spanning the gap. This CDR3 contains 15 residues. CDR1 and CDR2 (germline): SGHRS, YFSETQ. CDR3 DNA sequence: TGCGCCAGCAGCTTGCAGGCCGCGGGGCGGGATACGCAGTATTTT. Translated, it gives CASSLQAAGRDTQYF.